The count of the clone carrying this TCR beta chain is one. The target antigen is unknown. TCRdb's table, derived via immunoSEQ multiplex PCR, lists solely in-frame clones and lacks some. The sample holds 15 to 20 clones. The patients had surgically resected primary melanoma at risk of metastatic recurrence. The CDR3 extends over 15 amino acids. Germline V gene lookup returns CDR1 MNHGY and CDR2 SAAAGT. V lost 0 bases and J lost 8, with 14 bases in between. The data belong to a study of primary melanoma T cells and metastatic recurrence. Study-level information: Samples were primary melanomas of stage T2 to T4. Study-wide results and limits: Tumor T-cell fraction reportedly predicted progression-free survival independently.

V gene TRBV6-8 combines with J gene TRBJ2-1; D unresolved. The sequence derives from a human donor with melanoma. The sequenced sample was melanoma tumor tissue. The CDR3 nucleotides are TGTGCCAGCAGTTACTCGAGAGCCCCTGGCGATGAGCAGTTCTTC. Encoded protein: CASSYSRAPGDEQFF.